The 18 T cell receptor beta chains given below trace back to one sample, sequenced in a study of immunodeficiency. Measured with immunoSEQ multiplex PCR; TCRdb has only the in-frame clones, and not every one. Of about 1,400 clones listed, more than 90% were seen once; the top ten hold 1.2%. The sample taken for sequencing was CD4+ T cells from blood. Receptor source: a girl aged 2-10 years.

The chain uses TRBV25-1 and TRBJ2-1; 7 bases are shared with TRBD2. After removal of 3 bases from V and 6 bases from J, the junction contained 5 bases not matched to a gene. The germline V gene encodes CDR1 MGHDK and CDR2 SYGVNS. CDR3 length: 14 residues. CDR3 DNA sequence: TGTGCCAGCAGTGACGCTAGCGGAACCAATGAGCAGTTCTTC. It codes for CASSDASGTNEQFF.

The chain uses TRBV30 and TRBJ2-7; TRBD1 matches 11 bases. V dropped 3 bases and J dropped 0; count of bases not matched to a gene: 7. The CDR3 extends over 16 amino acids. Germline CDR1 reads GTSNPN; CDR2 reads SVGIG (reference sequence). The CDR3 loop reads CAWRKGGTGGSYEQYF. The CDR3 coding sequence is TGTGCCTGGAGGAAGGGAGGGACAGGGGGCTCCTACGAGCAGTACTTC.

This chain connects TRBV5-4 to TRBJ2-2; 7 bases match TRBD2. V was clipped by 7 bases and J by 6 bases; unmatched bases: 15. The germline gives CDR1 SGHNT, CDR2 YYREEE (reference sequence). The CDR3 consists of 16 residues. Here the CDR3 reads CASRNPGEGQAGELFF. The CDR3 DNA is TGTGCCAGCCGCAACCCTGGGGAGGGCCAGGCCGGGGAGCTGTTTTTT.

The count of this clone is one. The chain carries TRBV5-4 and TRBJ2-1; TRBD2 agrees at 8 bases. The junction had 8 bases not matched to a gene; V was cut back by 0 bases and J by 12 bases. This CDR3 contains 14 residues. Germline V gene data show CDR1 as SGHNT and CDR2 as YYREEE (reference sequence). The CDR3 loop reads CASSLGAGGSVQFF. As DNA, the CDR3 is TGTGCCAGCAGCTTGGGCGCGGGAGGTTCGGTGCAGTTCTTC.

J is TRBJ2-3 and V is TRBV12-5, with D perhaps matching TRBD2 (5 bases). CDR1 LGHNT and CDR2 FRNRAP come from the germline V gene. V was clipped by 11 bases and J by 7 bases, with 19 bases between them. The CDR3 has 13 amino acids. The CDR3 here is CAARLSGLNTQYF. CDR3 DNA: TGTGCTGCCCGACTCTCCGGACTGAATACGCAGTATTTT.

This rearrangement joins TRBV9 to TRBJ2-3; D call uncertain. V was trimmed by 4 bases and J by 1 base, leaving 13 bases between them. CDR1 is SGDLS, CDR2 YYNGEE, per germline. This CDR3 region has 15 residues. This CDR3 reads CASSSRWSGTDTQYF. The CDR3 coding sequence is TGTGCCAGCAGCTCCCGATGGAGCGGCACAGATACGCAGTATTTT.

The chain uses TRBV27 and TRBJ1-4, with D unresolved. V was clipped by 6 bases and J by 3 bases, with 11 bases between them. The CDR3 consists of 14 residues. Germline values: CDR1 MNHEY, CDR2 SMNVEV (reference sequence). CDR3 nucleotides: TGTGCCAGCAGCATCCGGTCGCCTAATGAAAAACTGTTTTTT. This sequence encodes CASSIRSPNEKLFF.

The chain links TRBV5-1 to TRBJ2-7; 10 bases agree with TRBD2. The ends lost 0 bases at V and 6 bases at J; junction bases unmatched: 9. Germline lookup yields CDR1 SGHRS and CDR2 YFSETQ. The CDR3 extends over 16 amino acids. CDR3 sequence: CASSLADMSGRAEQYF. CDR3 bases: TGCGCCAGCAGCTTGGCCGATATGAGCGGGAGGGCCGAGCAGTACTTC.

This chain connects TRBV5-4 to TRBJ2-3; D remains ambiguous. This CDR3 is built from 12 residues. V lost 2 bases and J lost 3, with 4 bases in between. CDR1 and CDR2 (germline): SGHNT, YYREEE (reference sequence). The CDR3 bases are TGTGCCAGCAGCTTACAGACAGATACGCAGTATTTT. Translating it yields CASSLQTDTQYF.

This chain uses TRBV7-9 with TRBJ1-4, with 11 bases fitting TRBD1. In germline, CDR1 is SEHNR, CDR2 FQNEAQ (reference sequence). Trimming took 3 bases from V and 4 from J; bases not matched to a gene: 1. This CDR3 has 15 amino acids. The CDR3 DNA is TGTGCCAGCAGCTTGGGGACAGGGGGTAATGAAAAACTGTTTTTT. It yields the protein CASSLGTGGNEKLFF.

The table lists this clone with a few counts. The chain carries TRBV13 and TRBJ1-2; no definite D call. The CDR3 length is 13 residues. Germline V gives CDR1 PRHDT, CDR2 FYEKMQ (reference sequence). V gave up 6 bases and J gave up 6 bases, with 14 bases separating them. The CDR3 reads CASRELQRDGYTF. CDR3 nucleotides: TGTGCCAGCAGAGAGTTACAGCGAGATGGCTACACCTTC.

DNA for the CDR3: TGCAGCGTTGCGGCGGGCCCTGGAGTTGGCTACACCTTC. Its protein is CSVAAGPGVGYTF. V and J are TRBV29-1 and TRBJ1-2; D is undetermined. Trimming removed 4 bases from V and 7 bases from J, with 16 bases in between. Per the germline V gene, CDR1 is SQVTM and CDR2 is ANQGSEA. The CDR3 runs 13 residues.

This sequence joins TRBV5-4 and TRBJ2-3; 8 bases line up with TRBD2. CDR3 size: 15 residues. V was clipped by 2 bases and J by 6 bases; unmatched bases: 8. Germline values: CDR1 SGHNT, CDR2 YYREEE (reference sequence). CDR3 nucleotides: TGTGCCAGCAGCTTTGCGGGAGGACACGTTGATACGCAGTATTTT. Translated, it gives CASSFAGGHVDTQYF. Based on the CDR3 plus reference TRBV5-4 and TRBJ2-3, the full variable domain is ETGVTQSPTHLIKTRGQQVTLRCSSQSGHNTVSWYQQALGQGPQFIFQYYREEENGRGNFPPRFSGLQFPNYSSELNVNALELDDSALYLCASSFAGGHVDTQYFGPGTRLTVL.

This clone has a handful of counts. The chain employs TRBV18 and TRBJ2-7; D unclear. Germline V gene data show CDR1 as KGHSH and CDR2 as LQKENI. Trimming took off 1 base at V and 3 bases at J, with 1 base between the two ends. The CDR3 runs 11 residues. This CDR3 is CASSPLYEQYF. Here the CDR3 DNA reads TGTGCCAGCTCACCACTCTACGAGCAGTACTTC.

The V and J genes are TRBV18 and TRBJ1-6; D not resolved. The CDR3 is 14 residues long. The V end lost 2 bases, the J end lost 9 bases, and 11 bases lay between the germline ends. Germline V gene data show CDR1 as KGHSH and CDR2 as LQKENI. Here the CDR3 reads CASSPMEFRSPLHF. The CDR3 DNA follows: TGTGCCAGCTCACCAATGGAGTTCCGTTCACCCCTCCACTTT.

The chain is built from TRBV6-2 or TRBV6-3 and TRBJ1-5; maybe TRBD1 (5 bases). CDR1 is MNHEY, CDR2 SVGEGT, per germline. The CDR3 is made up of 12 amino acids. The V end was cut by 2 bases, the J end by 6 bases, with 5 bases between. CDR3 protein: CASSYGGQPQHF. Written as DNA, the CDR3 is TGTGCCAGCAGTTACGGGGGTCAGCCCCAGCATTTT.

The chain is built from TRBV5-1 and TRBJ1-1; 9 positions match TRBD1. The CDR3 has 20 amino acids. Germline values: CDR1 SGHRS, CDR2 YFSETQ. After removal of 5 bases from V and 1 base from J, the junction contained 21 bases not matched to a gene. The chain's CDR3 is CASRTGRGTGSSVRNTEAFF. The CDR3 nucleotides read TGCGCCAGCAGGACAGGCCGCGGGACAGGGTCGAGTGTGAGGAACACTGAAGCTTTCTTT.

The rearrangement joins TRBV18 to TRBJ2-2; no clear D. The CDR3 has 13 residues. V gave up 3 bases and J gave up 4 bases, with 6 bases separating them. Per germline, CDR1 KGHSH and CDR2 LQKENI. The CDR3 spells CASSPVGTGELFF. DNA for the CDR3: TGTGCCAGCTCACCGGTGGGCACCGGGGAGCTGTTTTTT. Together with reference TRBV18 and TRBJ2-2, the CDR3 gives the full variable domain: NAGVMQNPRHLVRRRGQEARLRCSPMKGHSHVYWYRQLPEEGLKFMVYLQKENIIDESGMPKERFSAEFPKEGPSILRIQQVVRGDSAAYFCASSPVGTGELFFGEGSRLTVL.